This T cell receptor (beta chain) was obtained from a study of spatial heterogeneity in lung cancer. V was shortened by 6 bases and J by 3 bases, with 17 bases between the two germline ends. CDR1 and CDR2 (germline): MNHEY, SVGAGI. The CDR3 extends over 16 amino acids. TCRdb reprocessed the 5' RACE reads via MiXCR and lists one record per CDR3 protein. The table shows roughly 2,100 distinct CDR3 sequences, with roughly a fifth occurring only once. This clonotype was seen a few times. Its antigen is currently unknown. Study-wide results and limits: The study found that expanded intratumoral alpha and beta TCR counts tracked tumor mutation counts.

Documented time point: sample taken at primary tumor resection. Sequencing was performed on whole RNA extracted from tumor and nontumor lung tissue, or from frozen PBMC, and the material was left unsorted. Sequencing was performed on lung tumor tissue, taken at surgery. This clonotype was obtained from a male donor with early-stage non-small cell lung cancer. V is TRBV6-5 and J is TRBJ2-2; D gene ambiguous. For the CDR3, the DNA is TGTGCCAGCAGCCTTTCGACGGGTTCGTACACCGGGGAGCTGTTTTTT. Its translation: CASSLSTGSYTGELFF.